The T cell receptor (beta chain) under discussion was sequenced for a study of cytomegalovirus exposure and HLA in healthy donors. Looked up from germline, CDR1 is SGHRS and CDR2 is YFSETQ. Trimming cost V 4 bases and J 6 bases; bases outside gene matches: 9. This CDR3 has 14 amino acids. PCR involved 60 Vbeta and 13 Jbeta primers. Measured with immunoSEQ multiplex PCR; TCRdb has only the in-frame clones, and not every one. Altogether about 69,000 clones are present, 75% to 80% being singletons, with the ten largest covering under 3.5%. The sequence came from a man younger than 35 in good health and CMV-seronegative. This chain uses TRBV5-1 with TRBJ1-1; TRBD1 aligns across 7 bases. Sequenced: PBMCs. CDR3 bases: TGCGCCAGCAGCCCGCAGGGGGGTCTGGCTGAAGCTTTCTTT. Protein: CASSPQGGLAEAFF.